The rows below give T cell receptor beta chains drawn from one sample of a study of T cell repertoires in cytomegalovirus infection. TCRdb processed the reads anew with MiXCR; each CDR3 protein has one entry. The table lists 200,000 to 300,000 distinct CDR3 sequences, about 12% of them singletons. Specimen: PBMCs. The receptors stem from a human donor in good health (CMV status not recorded). Some clones in this sample may be carry-over from other donors' samples. The CDR3 runs from the conserved cysteine through the conserved F or W. The D gene is left open where the match is weak. Only part of the rows carry a size: once, few, many, or a class if the clone is expanded.

cdr3_nt | cdr3_aa | v_call | d_call | clone_size | j_call
TGCAGTGCTCGGTCCAACATAGAGACCCAGTACTTC | CSARSNIETQYF | TRBV20-1 | NA | NA | TRBJ2-5
TGTGCCAGCAGTCGCGGACAGGGCGAAGAGCTGTTTTTT | CASSRGQGEELFF | TRBV7-2 | TRBD1 | many | TRBJ2-2
TGTGCCAGCAGCTTGTTGGAGGGGACAGATACGCAGTATTTT | CASSLLEGTDTQYF | TRBV7-9 | NA | many | TRBJ2-3
TGCGCCAGCAGCCAAGCGCTAGCGGGAGATGATGAGCAGTTCTTC | CASSQALAGDDEQFF | TRBV4-3 | TRBD2 | NA | TRBJ2-1
TGTGCCAGCAGTTACGGGCAGGTCCCCAATCAGCCCCAGCATTTT | CASSYGQVPNQPQHF | TRBV6-2/TRBV6-3 | NA | many | TRBJ1-5
TGTGCCAGCAGCCACCCGGGAGGGCCCCAGCATTTT | CASSHPGGPQHF | TRBV7-9 | NA | many | TRBJ1-5
TGTGCCAGCAGCCCACAGGGAGGTGCTGGGGCCAACGTCCTGACTTTC | CASSPQGGAGANVLTF | TRBV7-3 | NA | many | TRBJ2-6
TGTGCCAGCAGTGCCGGGACAGGGGTTGGCTACACCTTC | CASSAGTGVGYTF | TRBV27 | TRBD1 | few | TRBJ1-2
TGTGCCAGCAGCCCTGGACTAGCGGGGCAAGAGACCCAGTACTTC | CASSPGLAGQETQYF | TRBV5-4 | TRBD2 | NA | TRBJ2-5
TGCAGTGCTAGAGATCCGGACGCAGGGAGCAATCAGCCCCAGCATTTT | CSARDPDAGSNQPQHF | TRBV20-1 | NA | NA | TRBJ1-5
TGCAGTGTTGGAACGGGCAGTTACACTGAAGCTTTCTTT | CSVGTGSYTEAFF | TRBV20-1 | NA | NA | TRBJ1-1
TGTGCCAGCTCATCGGACAGGCCCGGCGTAGGAAACACCATATATTTT | CASSSDRPGVGNTIYF | TRBV18 | TRBD1 | many | TRBJ1-3
TGTGCTTCTAGCGGGGTAGCTAGCACAGATACGCATTATTTT | CASSGVASTDTHYF | TRBV30 | TRBD2 | NA | TRBJ2-3
TGTGCCAGCAGCTCTAACACTTATAGCAATCAGCCCCAGCATTTT | CASSSNTYSNQPQHF | TRBV12-3/TRBV12-4 | NA | NA | TRBJ1-5
TGTGCCAGTAGTATGTCTCTAGGGGACTACTATAATTCACCCCTCCACTTT | CASSMSLGDYYNSPLHF | TRBV19 | NA | few | TRBJ1-6
TGTGCCAGCAGTTGGGCAGGCCCCACAGATACGCAGTATTTT | CASSWAGPTDTQYF | TRBV12-3/TRBV12-4 | NA | NA | TRBJ2-3
TGTGCCAGCAGCCCAACAGGGGGAAATCAGCCCCAGCATTTT | CASSPTGGNQPQHF | TRBV7-2 | TRBD1 | many | TRBJ1-5
TGTGCCAGCAGCTCTAGGTTGGGGAGCAATCAGCCCCAGCATTTT | CASSSRLGSNQPQHF | TRBV11-3 | NA | many | TRBJ1-5
TGTGCCAGCACATCTACCCTGGCGGTACGGGCCAAAGACCGCACAGATACGCAGTATTTT | CASTSTLAVRAKDRTDTQYF | TRBV6-6 | NA | NA | TRBJ2-3
TGTGCCAGCAGCGGTTTGACGACTATAGACGAGCAGTACTTC | CASSGLTTIDEQYF | TRBV7-2 | NA | many | TRBJ2-7
TGCGCCAGCAAATCTGGATTAGCGGGAGGTCTGGGCGAGCAGTACTTC | CASKSGLAGGLGEQYF | TRBV5-1 | TRBD2 | few | TRBJ2-7
TGTGCCAGCAGCTTATCCAGCTCCATCGAGACCCAGTACTTC | CASSLSSSIETQYF | TRBV7-9 | NA | many | TRBJ2-5
TGCAGCGTTGAGGCATATAACACCGGGGAGCTGTTTTTT | CSVEAYNTGELFF | TRBV29-1 | NA | NA | TRBJ2-2
TGTGCCAGTAGTACGACAGGGTCCTCTGGAAACACCATATATTTT | CASSTTGSSGNTIYF | TRBV19 | TRBD1 | NA | TRBJ1-3
TGTGCCAGCATCGAAGCGGGAGGGACAGATACGCAGTATTTT | CASIEAGGTDTQYF | TRBV6-2/TRBV6-3 | TRBD2 | NA | TRBJ2-3
TGCAGTGCTAGTGAGCCAGGGGGCTACGAGCAGTACTTC | CSASEPGGYEQYF | TRBV20-1 | TRBD1 | NA | TRBJ2-7
TGCAGTGCTAGATATCTTAGCGGGACCGCCTTCCAAGAGACCCAGTACTTC | CSARYLSGTAFQETQYF | TRBV20-1 | TRBD2 | few | TRBJ2-5
TGTGCCAGCAGTGAAGTACAGGGGGCGCGTACCGGGGAGCTGTTTTTT | CASSEVQGARTGELFF | TRBV25-1 | TRBD1 | many | TRBJ2-2
TGTGCCAGCAGCCCAGCGGGAGGAAAACAAGAGACCCAGTACTTC | CASSPAGGKQETQYF | TRBV11-2 | TRBD2 | many | TRBJ2-5
TGTGCCAGTAGCTCCCTGAGCGGGGGGGCAGAGACCCAGTACTTC | CASSSLSGGAETQYF | TRBV19 | TRBD2 | many | TRBJ2-5
TGTGCCAGCAGCTTCGGACTAAGCACAGATACGCAGTATTTT | CASSFGLSTDTQYF | TRBV7-2 | NA | many | TRBJ2-3
TGTGCCAGCTTCCTGGGCGGGGGCACAGATACGCAGTATTTT | CASFLGGGTDTQYF | TRBV12-3/TRBV12-4 | NA | NA | TRBJ2-3
TGTGCCAGCAGTGAACGAGACAATTACAATCAGCCCCAGCATTTT | CASSERDNYNQPQHF | TRBV2 | NA | many | TRBJ1-5
TGTGCCAGCAGCTTAGGGAGAACCAGGGGCGCCCAAGAGACCCAGTACTTC | CASSLGRTRGAQETQYF | TRBV11-3 | NA | many | TRBJ2-5
TGTGCCAGCAGTGAGGGGTCAGGGAGGGGGAAACAGCCCCAGCATTTT | CASSEGSGRGKQPQHF | TRBV2 | NA | few | TRBJ1-5
TGTGCCAGCAGCCATATTGGGAGGCATGAGCAGTTCTTC | CASSHIGRHEQFF | TRBV7-8 | NA | many | TRBJ2-1
TGCGCCAGCAGCCAAGCCCTTGGGTTTTTGTATGGCTACACCTTC | CASSQALGFLYGYTF | TRBV4-3 | NA | NA | TRBJ1-2